This record covers a single T cell receptor beta chain. This entry belongs to a study of T cell changes during pregnancy in multiple sclerosis. Only in-frame clones appear in the TCRdb table, and some are missing; sequencing was by immunoSEQ multiplex PCR. The data contain approximately 65,000 clones, about nine tenths of them singletons. This receptor was taken from a female donor with multiple sclerosis, enrolled in a pregnancy study. The sample was CD4+ T cells from peripheral blood mononuclear cells, taken in the first trimester of pregnancy.

The CDR3 here is CASRRTGGTGELFF. The CDR3 nucleotides read TGTGCCAGCAGACGGACAGGGGGAACCGGGGAGCTGTTTTTT. The chain employs TRBV6-5 and TRBJ2-2; 10 nucleotides align to TRBD1. With V trimmed by 6 bases and J by 5 bases, 3 bases remained unmatched. In germline, CDR1 is MNHEY, CDR2 SVGAGI. CDR3 length: 14 residues.